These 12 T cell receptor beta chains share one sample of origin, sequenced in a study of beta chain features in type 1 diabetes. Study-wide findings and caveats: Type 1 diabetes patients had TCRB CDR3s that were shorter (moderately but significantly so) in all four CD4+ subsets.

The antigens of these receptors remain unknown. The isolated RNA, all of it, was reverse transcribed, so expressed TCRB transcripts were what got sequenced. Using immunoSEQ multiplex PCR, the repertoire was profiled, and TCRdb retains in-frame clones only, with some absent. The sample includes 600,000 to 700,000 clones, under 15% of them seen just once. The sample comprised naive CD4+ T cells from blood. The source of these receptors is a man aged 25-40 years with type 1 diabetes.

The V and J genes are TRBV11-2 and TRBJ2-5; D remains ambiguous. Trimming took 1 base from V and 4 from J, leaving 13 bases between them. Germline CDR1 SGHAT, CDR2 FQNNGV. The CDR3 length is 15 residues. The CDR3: CASSLVSPLTETQYF. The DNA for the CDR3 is TGTGCCAGCAGCTTAGTGAGCCCCTTAACAGAGACCCAGTACTTC. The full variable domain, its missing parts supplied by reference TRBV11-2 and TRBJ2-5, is EAGVAQSPRYKIIEKRQSVAFWCNPISGHATLYWYQQILGQGPKLLIQFQNNGVVDDSQLPKDRFSAERLKGVDSTLKIQPAKLEDSAVYLCASSLVSPLTETQYFGPGTRLLVL.

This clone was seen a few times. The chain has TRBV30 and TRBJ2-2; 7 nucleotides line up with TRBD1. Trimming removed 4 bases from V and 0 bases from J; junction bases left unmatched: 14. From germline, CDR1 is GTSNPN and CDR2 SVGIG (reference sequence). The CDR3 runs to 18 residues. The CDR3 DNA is TGTGCCTGGAACACAGGGGTAGATCCGGTCTCGAACACCGGGGAGCTGTTTTTT. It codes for CAWNTGVDPVSNTGELFF.

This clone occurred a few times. Here the CDR3 reads CASSLRLVAGGPGSYEQYF. As DNA, the CDR3 is TGCGCCAGCAGCTTGAGGTTGGTAGCGGGGGGGCCCGGGTCCTACGAGCAGTACTTC. The chain joins TRBV5-1 to TRBJ2-7; 11 bases fit TRBD2. The CDR3 has 19 amino acids. The germline V gene has CDR1 SGHRS and CDR2 YFSETQ. Germline trimming cut 1 base from V and 1 base from J; bases unmatched to any gene: 13.

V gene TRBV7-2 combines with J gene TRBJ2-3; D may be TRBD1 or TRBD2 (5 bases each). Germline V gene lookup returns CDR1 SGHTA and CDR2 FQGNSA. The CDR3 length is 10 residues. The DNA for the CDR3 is TGTGCGGGGGTGGCAGATACGCAGTATTTT. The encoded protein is CAGVADTQYF.

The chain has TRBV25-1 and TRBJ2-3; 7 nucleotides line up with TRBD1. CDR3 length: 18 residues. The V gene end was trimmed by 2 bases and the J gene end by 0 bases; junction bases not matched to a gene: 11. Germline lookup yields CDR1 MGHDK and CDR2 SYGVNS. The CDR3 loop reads CASSELAAGGSSTDTQYF. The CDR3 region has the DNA TGTGCCAGCAGTGAACTTGCCGCAGGGGGATCTAGCACAGATACGCAGTATTTT.

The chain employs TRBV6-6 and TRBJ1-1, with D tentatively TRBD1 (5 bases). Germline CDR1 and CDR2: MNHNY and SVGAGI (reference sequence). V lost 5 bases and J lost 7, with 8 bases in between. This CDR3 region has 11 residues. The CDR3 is CASSGTGEAFF. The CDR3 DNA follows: TGTGCCAGCAGTGGGACGGGTGAAGCTTTCTTT.

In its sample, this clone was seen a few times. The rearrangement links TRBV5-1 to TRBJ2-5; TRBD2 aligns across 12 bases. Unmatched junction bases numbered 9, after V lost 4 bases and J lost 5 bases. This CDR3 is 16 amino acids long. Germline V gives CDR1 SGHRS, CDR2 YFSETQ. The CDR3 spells CASSLGTSGPRETQYF. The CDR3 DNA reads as TGCGCCAGCAGCCTAGGGACTAGCGGGCCTAGGGAGACCCAGTACTTC.

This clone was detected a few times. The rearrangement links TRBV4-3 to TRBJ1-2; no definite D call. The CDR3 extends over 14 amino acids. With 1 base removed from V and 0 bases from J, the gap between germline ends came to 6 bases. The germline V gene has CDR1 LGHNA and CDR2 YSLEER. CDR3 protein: CASSQGPSNYGYTF. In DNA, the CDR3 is TGCGCCAGCAGCCAAGGGCCCTCTAACTATGGCTACACCTTC.

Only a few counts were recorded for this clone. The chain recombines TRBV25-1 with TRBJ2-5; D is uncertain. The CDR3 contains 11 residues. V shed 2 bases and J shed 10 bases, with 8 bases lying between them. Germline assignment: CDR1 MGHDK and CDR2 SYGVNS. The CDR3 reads CASSERLFQYF. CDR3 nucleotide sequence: TGTGCCAGCAGTGAAAGACTTTTCCAGTACTTC.

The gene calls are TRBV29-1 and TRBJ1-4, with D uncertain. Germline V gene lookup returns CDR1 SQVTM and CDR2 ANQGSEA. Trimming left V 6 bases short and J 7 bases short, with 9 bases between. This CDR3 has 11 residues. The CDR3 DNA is TGCAGCGTGCGGGGTTCTGAAAAACTGTTTTTT. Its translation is CSVRGSEKLFF.

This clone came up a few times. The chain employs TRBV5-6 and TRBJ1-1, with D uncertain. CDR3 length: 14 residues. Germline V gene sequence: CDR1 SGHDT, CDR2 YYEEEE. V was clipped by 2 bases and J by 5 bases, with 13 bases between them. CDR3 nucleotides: TGTGCCAGCAGCTTCGAGGGAGAAAGGACTGAAGCTTTCTTT. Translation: CASSFEGERTEAFF.

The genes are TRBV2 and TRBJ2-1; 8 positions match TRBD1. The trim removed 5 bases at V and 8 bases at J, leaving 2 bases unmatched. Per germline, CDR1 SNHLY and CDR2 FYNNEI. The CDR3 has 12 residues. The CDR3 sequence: CASSSQGDEQFF. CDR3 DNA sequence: TGTGCCAGCAGTTCACAGGGGGATGAGCAGTTCTTC.